The present T cell receptor beta chain was sequenced within a study of CD4 and CD8 cells across lung adenocarcinoma regions (dated by TCRdb to between 2018 and 2020). Regarding the research as a whole: Intratumor heterogeneity of the T cell receptor repertoire was examined by comparing tumor centers with tumor margins.

For this clonotype: Its target antigen remains unknown. There are no base qualities to consult, and no much larger clone falls within one base.

The library was obtained by PCR. The instrument was a HiSeq X Ten. Using fastp trimming at Q25 and MiXCR clonotype assembly, TCRdb reanalyzed the public sequencing data and kept in-frame beta chains. Rows matching on CDR3 protein sequence are summarized as one entry with the most common DNA and genes. The sample table shows 20,000 to 25,000 distinct CDR3 sequences, and around 50% are seen once. 20% to 25% of the sample goes to the ten largest clones. The donors were patients who had localized lung adenocarcinoma, which is a subtype of non-small cell lung cancer. The centers of localized lung adenocarcinomas were where the samples came from. For TCR repertoire analysis, CD4+ T cells from tumor tissue were profiled apart from CD8+ T cells. The TCR was taken from a male donor with lung adenocarcinoma. The CD4 and CD8 labels of this study may be unreliable. The sample taken for sequencing was CD4+ T cells from the center of a lung tumor. This specimen's cell subset or site label, per the study, means: tumor center region.

The CDR3 is CASSLGWGIGAGTGELFF. The nucleotide sequence reads TGTGCCAGCAGTTTAGGGTGGGGTATCGGGGCCGGCACCGGGGAGCTGTTTTTT. Recombination joined TRBV27 with TRBJ2-2; the D segment might be TRBD1 or TRBD2, since each matches 5 bases. The germline V gene (reference sequence) yields MNHEY for CDR1 and SMNVEV for CDR2. Counted from cysteine to phenylalanine, this CDR3 has 18 amino acids. The CDR3 DNA has 54 bases and is translated from base 1. The V and J ends are trimmed by 2 bases and 4 bases, leaving 20 bases between them.